This entry lists 31 T cell receptor beta chains sequenced from one sample in a study of long-term antiretroviral therapy in people with HIV. The libraries were made with immunoSEQ v3.0 at survey level. Sequencing was performed with immunoSEQ multiplex PCR; in TCRdb, only in-frame clones are kept and a portion is missing. The table has 20,000 to 30,000 clones, 65% to 80% seen once. Here the sequenced sample was unsorted PBMCs, taken 1.2 years after starting antiretroviral therapy. Receptor source: a woman between 40 and 50 years old with HIV.

This chain connects TRBV2 to TRBJ1-2; 10 bases are shared with TRBD1. CDR1 SNHLY and CDR2 FYNNEI come from the germline V gene. Trimming at V came to 3 bases and at J to 3 bases, leaving 4 bases not matched to a gene. The length of the CDR3 is 15 residues. The CDR3 coding sequence is TGTGCCAGCAGTGACCAGGGACAGGGGTACTATGGCTACACCTTC. It specifies CASSDQGQGYYGYTF.

The chain employs TRBV11-3 and TRBJ2-2; D not certain. Germline lookup yields CDR1 SGHNT and CDR2 YENEEA. This CDR3 contains 11 residues. V was clipped by 4 bases and J by 6 bases, with 3 bases between them. The CDR3 coding sequence is TGTGCCAGCAGCTCCCCCGGGGAGCTGTTTTTT. Translating it yields CASSSPGELFF.

The chain is built from TRBV11-3 and TRBJ2-7; 7 bases are a match to TRBD2. Germline V gene data show CDR1 as SGHNT and CDR2 as YENEEA. V gave up 5 bases and J gave up 6 bases; unmatched junction bases: 7. There are 13 residues in the CDR3. The CDR3 sequence is CASSPRGEGEQYF. The CDR3 DNA sequence: TGTGCCAGCAGCCCCCGCGGGGAGGGCGAGCAGTACTTC.

The rearrangement uses TRBV10-3 and TRBJ2-2; 8 positions match TRBD1. V gave up 6 bases and J gave up 5 bases; unmatched junction bases: 5. Germline CDR1 and CDR2: ENHRY and SYGVKD. The CDR3 has 14 residues. CDR3 nucleotide sequence: TGTGCCATCAGACAGGGGGTTGGGACCGGGGAGCTGTTTTTT. Translating it yields CAIRQGVGTGELFF.

The chain recombines TRBV30 with TRBJ1-5; D might be TRBD1 (6 bases). This CDR3 is 13 amino acids long. Germline V gene data show CDR1 as GTSNPN and CDR2 as SVGIG (reference sequence). The V gene lost 8 bases and the J gene lost 4 bases, with 15 bases spanning the gap. This CDR3 is CAARRDNNQPQHF. DNA for the CDR3: TGTGCCGCACGGCGGGACAATAATCAGCCCCAGCATTTT.

The chain links TRBV7-2 to TRBJ2-7; 8 bases map to TRBD1. Trimming removed 5 bases from V and 7 bases from J; junction bases left unmatched: 4. The CDR3 is made up of 12 amino acids. Per germline, CDR1 SGHTA and CDR2 FQGNSA. As DNA, the CDR3 is TGTGCCAGCAGCGAGACAGGGGATGAGCAGTACTTC. Its protein is CASSETGDEQYF.

The CDR3 DNA follows: TGTGCCAGCAGCTTCAATCCGGGGGCTGTAGGGGAGCAGTACTTC. Its translation: CASSFNPGAVGEQYF. The chain employs TRBV7-2 and TRBJ2-7; D may be TRBD1 or TRBD2 (6 bases each). V lost 3 bases, J lost 7 bases, and 19 bases lay in between. Per germline, CDR1 SGHTA and CDR2 FQGNSA. The CDR3 is 15 amino acids. Filled out from reference TRBV7-2 and TRBJ2-7, the complete variable domain reads GAGVSQSPSNKVTEKGKDVELRCDPISGHTALYWYRQSLGQGLEFLIYFQGNSAPDKSGLPSDRFSAERTGGSVSTLTIQRTQQEDSAVYLCASSFNPGAVGEQYFGPGTRLTVT.

V is TRBV7-9 and J is TRBJ1-2, with TRBD1 as a possible D gene (6 bases). The CDR3 extends over 18 amino acids. With 5 bases removed from V and 6 bases from J, the gap between germline ends came to 28 bases. CDR1 is SEHNR and CDR2 is FQNEAQ in the germline V gene (reference sequence). CDR3 sequence (DNA): TGTGCCAGCAGCCTACGTCCCCAGGGGATTAGCGGATCGGATGGCTACACCTTC. It translates to CASSLRPQGISGSDGYTF.

The J gene is TRBJ1-5, the V gene TRBV6-5, with D possibly matching TRBD1 (5 bases). Trimming took 6 bases from V and 7 from J, leaving 13 bases between them. The CDR3 is 13 residues long. In germline, CDR1 is MNHEY, CDR2 SVGAGI. In DNA, the CDR3 is TGTGCCAGCAGGTCCGGGGGAAACCAGCCCCAGCATTTT. Translated, it gives CASRSGGNQPQHF.

This clone was found a few times. This sequence joins TRBV7-9 and TRBJ2-7; TRBD2 might be the D (5 bases). Germline V CDR1 and CDR2: SEHNR, FQNEAQ (reference sequence). The CDR3 is 17 amino acids. V gave up 7 bases and J gave up 0 bases, with 22 bases separating them. The CDR3 loop reads CASTRPGENRDSYEQYF. The CDR3 DNA reads TGTGCCAGCACTAGGCCGGGCGAAAACCGGGACTCCTACGAGCAGTACTTC.

The rearrangement joins TRBV7-9 to TRBJ1-4; no reliable D call. Germline CDR1 is SEHNR and CDR2 is FQNEAQ (reference sequence). The ends were cut back, 2 bases at V and 6 bases at J, with 7 bases in the middle. The CDR3 has 13 amino acids. CDR3 loop: CASSLIVDEKLFF. CDR3 bases: TGTGCCAGCAGCTTAATTGTGGATGAAAAACTGTTTTTT.

The gene calls are TRBV7-9 and TRBJ2-7; D possibly matches TRBD1 or TRBD2 (7 bases each). Germline lookup yields CDR1 SEHNR and CDR2 FQNEAQ (reference sequence). Trimming cost V 5 bases and J 5 bases, with 19 bases left between them. The CDR3 length is 15 residues. CDR3 region: CASSLGGGGLNEQYF. The CDR3 DNA reads as TGTGCCAGCAGCCTAGGGGGAGGGGGCTTGAACGAGCAGTACTTC.

The J gene is TRBJ1-1, the V gene TRBV10-3, with TRBD1 matching over 7 bases. The V and J ends lost 6 bases and 2 bases, in that order; junction bases with no gene match: 6. The CDR3 extends over 14 amino acids. The germline gives CDR1 ENHRY, CDR2 SYGVKD. The CDR3 region has the DNA TGTGCCATCAGATCCGACAGGGCCAACACTGAAGCTTTCTTT. Translated: CAIRSDRANTEAFF.

V and J are TRBV9 and TRBJ2-7, with a possible D match to TRBD1 (6 bases). CDR3 length: 14 amino acids. V gave up 3 bases and J gave up 4 bases, with 14 bases separating them. Germline V gene data show CDR1 as SGDLS and CDR2 as YYNGEE. The CDR3 is CASSAKDRLYEQYF. CDR3 nucleotide sequence: TGTGCCAGCAGCGCGAAGGACAGATTGTACGAGCAGTACTTC. The full variable domain, completed using reference TRBV9 and TRBJ2-7, is DSGVTQTPKHLITATGQRVTLRCSPRSGDLSVYWYQQSLDQGLQFLIQYYNGEERAKGNILERFSAQQFPDLHSELNLSSLELGDSALYFCASSAKDRLYEQYFGPGTRLTVT.

The genes are TRBV5-4 and TRBJ1-1, with a possible D match to TRBD1 (6 bases). The CDR3 has 15 amino acids. Per the germline V gene, CDR1 is SGHNT and CDR2 is YYREEE (reference sequence). Between the trimmed V and J ends, which lost 1 base and 4 bases, there was a span of 14 bases. The CDR3 coding sequence is TGTGCCAGCAGCTTGAATGTTGGCAGGGGCACTGAAGCTTTCTTT. Its translation: CASSLNVGRGTEAFF.

The chain recombines TRBV30 with TRBJ1-2; 9 nucleotides agree with TRBD1. The CDR3 loop spans 14 amino acids. Germline V gene data show CDR1 as GTSNPN and CDR2 as SVGIG (reference sequence). The V gene end was trimmed by 4 bases and the J gene end by 7 bases; junction bases not matched to a gene: 10. CDR3 residues: CAWNPGQGSFGYTF. CDR3 coding DNA: TGTGCCTGGAACCCGGGACAGGGTTCCTTTGGCTACACCTTC.

The chain links TRBV27 to TRBJ1-2; D gene uncertain. Trimming left V 6 bases short and J 3 bases short, with 11 bases between. Germline assignment: CDR1 MNHEY and CDR2 SMNVEV (reference sequence). The CDR3 extends over 13 amino acids. This chain's CDR3 is CASSERRYYGYTF. CDR3 coding DNA: TGTGCCAGCAGCGAGAGGCGATACTATGGCTACACCTTC.

The chain carries TRBV19 and TRBJ2-2, with 8 bases lining up with TRBD2. The CDR3 spans 15 residues. The germline V gene has CDR1 LNHDA and CDR2 SQIVND (reference sequence). V trimming: 6 bases; J trimming: 5 bases; junction bases outside the gene matches: 8. Here the CDR3 DNA reads TGTGCCAGTAGAGGTCTAGCGGGCGCTACCGGGGAGCTGTTTTTT. Encoded protein: CASRGLAGATGELFF.

This clone was counted a few times. This chain links TRBV7-7 with TRBJ2-2; D is unresolved. The CDR3 contains 13 residues. V gave up 5 bases and J gave up 6 bases, with 10 bases separating them. CDR1 and CDR2 from the germline V gene are SSHAT and FNYEAQ (reference sequence). Here the CDR3 DNA reads TGTGCCAGCAGCCACCAGTCTGCCGGGGAGCTGTTTTTT. It yields the protein CASSHQSAGELFF.

This chain joins TRBV7-6 and TRBJ1-4, with D perhaps matching TRBD1 (6 bases). This CDR3 region has 14 residues. Germline assignment: CDR1 SGHVS and CDR2 FNYEAQ. V lost 1 base and J lost 12, with 15 bases in between. The CDR3 spells CASSLEGGVEELFF. The CDR3 nucleotides read TGTGCCAGCAGCTTAGAGGGGGGAGTTGAGGAACTGTTTTTT.

This clone came up once. The V gene is TRBV5-8, the J gene TRBJ2-2; D call uncertain. CDR3 length equals 17 residues. The germline gives CDR1 SGHTS, CDR2 YDEGEE. The V gene lost 0 bases and the J gene lost 0 bases, with 12 bases spanning the gap. Here the CDR3 DNA reads TGTGCCAGCAGCTTGGCCTGGGGATACGCGAACACCGGGGAGCTGTTTTTT. Translation gives CASSLAWGYANTGELFF.

The chain joins TRBV5-6 to TRBJ1-2, with no clear D. Trimming left V 0 bases short and J 7 bases short, with 13 bases between. Germline CDR1 SGHDT, CDR2 YYEEEE. The CDR3 is made up of 14 amino acids. CDR3 residues: CASSLEGFSGGYTF. As DNA, the CDR3 is TGTGCCAGCAGCTTGGAAGGGTTTTCGGGTGGCTACACCTTC. Full variable domain (outside the CDR3, taken from reference TRBV5-6 and TRBJ1-2): DAGVTQSPTHLIKTRGQQVTLRCSPKSGHDTVSWYQQALGQGPQFIFQYYEEEERQRGNFPDRFSGHQFPNYSSELNVNALLLGDSALYLCASSLEGFSGGYTFGSGTRLTVV.

The V call is TRBV5-1, the J call TRBJ2-3, with D hard to call. Germline V gives CDR1 SGHRS, CDR2 YFSETQ. CDR3 length equals 15 residues. The V gene lost 0 bases and the J gene lost 2 bases, with 10 bases spanning the gap. The CDR3 nucleotides read TGCGCCAGCAGCTTGGACATTCTGGACACAGATACGCAGTATTTT. Translating gives CASSLDILDTDTQYF.

The chain couples TRBV5-1 to TRBJ1-1, with D hard to call. The CDR3 loop spans 15 amino acids. Germline V CDR1 and CDR2: SGHRS, YFSETQ. V was shortened by 0 bases and J by 5 bases, with 14 bases between the two germline ends. The CDR3 DNA reads as TGCGCCAGCAGCTTGGATCCGGGTACAAGAACTGAAGCTTTCTTT. This sequence encodes CASSLDPGTRTEAFF.

V and J are TRBV13 and TRBJ1-5; 7 positions agree with TRBD1. The J segment lost 5 bases and the V segment lost 4 bases, leaving 8 bases of the junction unmatched. The CDR3 extends over 15 amino acids. Germline V gives CDR1 PRHDT, CDR2 FYEKMQ (reference sequence). CDR3 coding DNA: TGTGCCAGCAGCTCTCGGGGGGACAGCCATCAGCCCCAGCATTTT. This gives the protein CASSSRGDSHQPQHF.

The genes are TRBV30 and TRBJ2-1; 12 bases fit TRBD2. CDR1 GTSNPN and CDR2 SVGIG come from the germline V gene (reference sequence). V was clipped by 5 bases and J by 6 bases; unmatched bases: 14. This CDR3 contains 17 residues. In DNA form, the CDR3 reads TGTGCCTGGGGGGGATTTCTAGCGGGAGGGTGGGGCAATGAGCAGTTCTTC. Residues: CAWGGFLAGGWGNEQFF. Combining the CDR3 with reference TRBV30 and TRBJ2-1 gives the whole variable domain SQTIHQWPATLVQPVGSPLSLECTVEGTSNPNLYWYRQAAGRGLQLLFYSVGIGQISSEVPQNLSASRPQDRQFILSSKKLLLSDSGFYLCAWGGFLAGGWGNEQFFGPGTRLTVL.

The chain carries TRBV6-4 and TRBJ2-3, with TRBD2 identical over 11 bases. CDR3 length: 15 amino acids. With 5 bases clipped from V and 2 bases from J, the junction kept 3 bases outside the gene matches. Germline CDR1 and CDR2: MRHNA and SNTAGT. The CDR3 DNA reads as TGTGCCAGCAGTAAGACTAGCGGGGTCACAGATACGCAGTATTTT. Its protein product is CASSKTSGVTDTQYF.

The J gene is TRBJ2-6, the V gene TRBV4-1; either TRBD1 or TRBD2 may fit D (5 bases each). The CDR3 has 18 amino acids. From germline, CDR1 is MGHRA and CDR2 YSYEKL. Trimming removed 0 bases from V and 0 bases from J, with 12 bases in between. CDR3 sequence reads: CASSQEYGAFSGANVLTF. The CDR3 nucleotides are TGCGCCAGCAGCCAAGAGTACGGGGCCTTCTCTGGGGCCAACGTCCTGACTTTC.

CDR3 sequence reads: CASGPDRDEQYF. The CDR3 nucleotides are TGTGCCAGCGGCCCGGACAGGGACGAGCAGTACTTC. V and J are TRBV9 and TRBJ2-7, with 8 bases identical to TRBD1. CDR1 and CDR2 (germline): SGDLS, YYNGEE. The ends lost 7 bases at V and 5 bases at J; junction bases unmatched: 5. CDR3 size: 12 residues.

The chain combines TRBV7-9 with TRBJ2-7, with 8 bases lining up with TRBD2. After removal of 5 bases from V and 2 bases from J, the junction contained 5 bases not matched to a gene. From germline, CDR1 is SEHNR and CDR2 FQNEAQ (reference sequence). This CDR3 has 14 residues. In nucleotides, the CDR3 is TGTGCCAGCAGCCCAGGTAGCGGGACCTACGAGCAGTACTTC. Encoded protein: CASSPGSGTYEQYF. The whole variable domain, remainder taken from reference TRBV7-9 and TRBJ2-7, is DTGVSQNPRHKITKRGQNVTFRCDPISEHNRLYWYRQTLGQGPEFLTYFQNEAQLEKSRLLSDRFSAERPKGSFSTLEIQRTEQGDSAMYLCASSPGSGTYEQYFGPGTRLTVT.

V usage is TRBV29-1 and J usage is TRBJ1-5, with no clear D. From germline, CDR1 is SQVTM and CDR2 ANQGSEA. With 0 bases removed from V and 6 bases from J, the gap between germline ends came to 9 bases. The CDR3 sequence is 13 residues long. CDR3 in amino acids: CSVEEKVGQPQHF. The CDR3 DNA reads TGCAGCGTTGAAGAAAAGGTTGGTCAGCCCCAGCATTTT.